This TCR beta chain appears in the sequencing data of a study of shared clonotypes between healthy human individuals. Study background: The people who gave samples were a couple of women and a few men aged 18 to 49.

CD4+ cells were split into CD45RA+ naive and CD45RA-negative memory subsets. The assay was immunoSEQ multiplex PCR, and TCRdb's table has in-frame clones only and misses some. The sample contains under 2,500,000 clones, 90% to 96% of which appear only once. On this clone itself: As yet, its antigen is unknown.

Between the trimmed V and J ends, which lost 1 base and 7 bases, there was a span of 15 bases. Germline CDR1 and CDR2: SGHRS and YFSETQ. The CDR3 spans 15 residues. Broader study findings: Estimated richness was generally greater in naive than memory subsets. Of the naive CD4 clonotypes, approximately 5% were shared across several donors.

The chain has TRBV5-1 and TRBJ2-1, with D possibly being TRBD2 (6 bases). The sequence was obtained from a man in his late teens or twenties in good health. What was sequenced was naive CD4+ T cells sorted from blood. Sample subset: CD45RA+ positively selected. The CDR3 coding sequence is TGCGCCAGCAGCTTGCGGGCTAGCGAAGGGAATGAGCAGTTCTTC. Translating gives CASSLRASEGNEQFF. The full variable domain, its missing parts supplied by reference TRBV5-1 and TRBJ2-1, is KAGVTQTPRYLIKTRGQQVTLSCSPISGHRSVSWYQQTPGQGLQFLFEYFSETQRNKGNFPGRFSGRQFSNSRSEMNVSTLELGDSALYLCASSLRASEGNEQFFGPGTRLTVL.